The 6 T cell receptor beta chains presented below share a single source sample, sequenced in a study of human T cells and chemical hapten exposure. MiXCR, applied by TCRdb to the RACE reads, yields one record per CDR3 protein. The table records some 100,000 distinct CDR3 sequences, roughly 9% of them present only once. Specified time point: patch test 2, 6 weeks after DPC sensitization. Regarding treatment: therapeutic diphenylcyclopropenone sensitization with weekly scalp DPC. Sequencing was performed on whole blood, taken in connection with sensitization to the hapten diphenylcyclopropenone (DPC). These TCRs come from a woman in her thirties or forties with alopecia areata. Some clones in this sample may be carry-over from other donors' samples.

This clonotype was found a few times. The V and J genes are TRBV6-5 and TRBJ2-1, with D unclear. The CDR3 runs to 13 residues. V lost 0 bases and J 4 bases, leaving 4 bases between the germline ends. Germline CDR1 is MNHEY and CDR2 is SVGAGI. The CDR3 DNA sequence: TGTGCCAGCAGTTACTCCGAGTACAATGAGCAGTTCTTC. It encodes CASSYSEYNEQFF.

Ten or more counts support this clonotype. The J gene is TRBJ2-5, the V gene TRBV11-2; 7 bases fit TRBD2. V lost 3 bases and J lost 4; bases outside the gene matches: 5. This CDR3 is built from 14 residues. Germline assignment: CDR1 SGHAT and CDR2 FQNNGV. CDR3 bases: TGTGCCAGCAGCTTTCAGGGAGGGAGAGAGACCCAGTACTTC. Translated, it gives CASSFQGGRETQYF.

This clonotype was observed once. This sequence joins TRBV24-1 and TRBJ2-2; weak D call: TRBD1 (6 bases). This CDR3 has 20 amino acids. CDR1 and CDR2 from the germline V gene are KGHDR and SFDVKD. V gave up 0 bases and J gave up 1 base, with 20 bases separating them. Here the CDR3 DNA reads TGTGCCACCAGTGATTTGGGAGCAGGGGTATTTAGTAAGAACACCGGGGAGCTGTTTTTT. This gives the protein CATSDLGAGVFSKNTGELFF.

The CDR3 protein is CASSIDLRGPGNIQYF. CDR3 DNA: TGTGCCAGTAGTATAGACCTTCGGGGACCGGGGAACATTCAGTACTTC. The chain has TRBV19 and TRBJ2-4, with D possibly being TRBD1 or TRBD2 (5 bases each). The CDR3 runs 16 residues. Trimming removed 0 bases at V and 7 bases at J, with 16 bases between. Germline CDR1 is LNHDA and CDR2 is SQIVND (reference sequence).

This chain joins TRBV28 and TRBJ1-2; D is possibly TRBD1 (5 bases). CDR3 length equals 13 residues. Germline CDR1 is MDHEN and CDR2 is SYDVKM. V lost 1 base, J lost 6 bases, and 9 bases lay in between. The CDR3 DNA is TGTGCCAGCAGTTTATCGGCGGGGCATGGCTACACCTTC. This gives the protein CASSLSAGHGYTF.

This clonotype was detected a few times. This chain uses TRBV5-1 with TRBJ1-1; D perhaps matches TRBD1 (6 bases). The CDR3 contains 14 residues. Trimming took off 5 bases at V and 7 bases at J, with 18 bases between the two ends. Per germline, CDR1 SGHRS and CDR2 YFSETQ. In nucleotides, the CDR3 is TGCGCCAGCAGTCCGGATGCGGGGGCGGGTGAAGCTTTCTTT. Protein: CASSPDAGAGEAFF.